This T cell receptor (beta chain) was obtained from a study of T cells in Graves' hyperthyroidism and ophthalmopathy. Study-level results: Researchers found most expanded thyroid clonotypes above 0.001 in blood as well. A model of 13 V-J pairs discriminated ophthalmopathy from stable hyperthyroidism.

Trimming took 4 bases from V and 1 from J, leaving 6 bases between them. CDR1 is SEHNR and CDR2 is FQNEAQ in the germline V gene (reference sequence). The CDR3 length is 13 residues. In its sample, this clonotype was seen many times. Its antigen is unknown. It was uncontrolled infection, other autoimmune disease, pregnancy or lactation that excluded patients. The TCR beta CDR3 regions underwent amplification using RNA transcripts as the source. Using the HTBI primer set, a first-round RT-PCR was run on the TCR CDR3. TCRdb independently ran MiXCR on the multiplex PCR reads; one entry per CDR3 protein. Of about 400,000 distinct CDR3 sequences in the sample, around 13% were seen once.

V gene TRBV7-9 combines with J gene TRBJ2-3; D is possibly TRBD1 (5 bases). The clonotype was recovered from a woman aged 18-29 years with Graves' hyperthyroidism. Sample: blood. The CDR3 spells CASSWGGTDTQYF. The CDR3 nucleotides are TGTGCCAGCAGCTGGGGCGGCACAGATACGCAGTATTTT. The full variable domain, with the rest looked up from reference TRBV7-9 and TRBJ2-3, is DTGVSQNPRHKITKRGQNVTFRCDPISEHNRLYWYRQTLGQGPEFLTYFQNEAQLEKSRLLSDRFSAERPKGSFSTLEIQRTEQGDSAMYLCASSWGGTDTQYFGPGTRLTVL.